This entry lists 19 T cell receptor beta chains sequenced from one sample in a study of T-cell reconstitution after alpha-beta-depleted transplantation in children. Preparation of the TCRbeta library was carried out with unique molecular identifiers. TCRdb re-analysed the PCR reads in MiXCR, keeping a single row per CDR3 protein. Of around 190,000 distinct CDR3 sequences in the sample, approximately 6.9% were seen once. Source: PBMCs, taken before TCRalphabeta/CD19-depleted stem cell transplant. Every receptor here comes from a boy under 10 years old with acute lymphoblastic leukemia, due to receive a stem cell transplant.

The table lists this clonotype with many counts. The CDR3 nucleotides read TGCGCCAGCAGCCATGGGGACAGGGGCTATAATTCACCCCTCCACTTT. Protein: CASSHGDRGYNSPLHF. The V and J genes are TRBV5-1 and TRBJ1-6; the match to TRBD1 covers 10 bases. V trimming: 4 bases; J trimming: 3 bases; junction bases outside the gene matches: 4. Germline loops: CDR1 SGHRS, CDR2 YFSETQ. The CDR3 has 16 amino acids. The full variable domain, in which reference TRBV5-1 and TRBJ1-6 provide the parts outside the CDR3, is KAGVTQTPRYLIKTRGQQVTLSCSPISGHRSVSWYQQTPGQGLQFLFEYFSETQRNKGNFPGRFSGRQFSNSRSEMNVSTLELGDSALYLCASSHGDRGYNSPLHFGNGTRLTVT.

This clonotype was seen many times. The CDR3: CASSSGTGEYSNQPQHF. CDR3 nucleotide sequence: TGTGCCAGCAGTTCTGGGACGGGGGAATATAGCAATCAGCCCCAGCATTTT. The chain recombines TRBV28 with TRBJ1-5; D may be TRBD1 (5 bases). V lost 4 bases to trimming and J lost 0 bases, with 16 bases between them. This CDR3 has 17 amino acids. Per germline, CDR1 MDHEN and CDR2 SYDVKM.

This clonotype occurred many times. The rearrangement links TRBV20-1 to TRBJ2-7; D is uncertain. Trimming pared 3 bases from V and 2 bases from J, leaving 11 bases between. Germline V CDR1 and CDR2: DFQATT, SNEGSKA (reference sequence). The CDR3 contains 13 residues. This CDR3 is CSASLLATYEQYF. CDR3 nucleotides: TGCAGTGCTAGTCTCTTAGCCACCTACGAGCAGTACTTC.

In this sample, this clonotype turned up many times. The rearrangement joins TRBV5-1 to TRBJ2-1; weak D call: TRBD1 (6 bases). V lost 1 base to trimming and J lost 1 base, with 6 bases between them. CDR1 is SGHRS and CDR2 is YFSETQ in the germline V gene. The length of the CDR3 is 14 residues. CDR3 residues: CASSLTGSYNEQFF. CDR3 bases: TGCGCCAGCAGCTTGACAGGGTCCTACAATGAGCAGTTCTTC.

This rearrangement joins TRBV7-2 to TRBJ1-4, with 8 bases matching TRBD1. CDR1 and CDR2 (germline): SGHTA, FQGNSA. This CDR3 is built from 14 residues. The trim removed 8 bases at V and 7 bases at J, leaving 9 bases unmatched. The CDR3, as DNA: TGTGCCAGCGGAATTACAGGGGGGAGTGAAAAACTGTTTTTT. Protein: CASGITGGSEKLFF.

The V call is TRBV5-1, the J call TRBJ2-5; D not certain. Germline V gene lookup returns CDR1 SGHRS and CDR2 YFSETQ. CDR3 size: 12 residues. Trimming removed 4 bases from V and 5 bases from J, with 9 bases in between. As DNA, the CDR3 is TGCGCCAGCAGCCCCCAACAGGAGACCCAGTACTTC. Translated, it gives CASSPQQETQYF.

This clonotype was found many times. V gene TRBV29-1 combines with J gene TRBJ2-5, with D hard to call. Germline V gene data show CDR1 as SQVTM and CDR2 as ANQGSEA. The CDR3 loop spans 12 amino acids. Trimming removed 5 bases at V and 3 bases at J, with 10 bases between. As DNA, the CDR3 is TGCAGCGTTCGGTCTGGGGAAGAGACCCAGTACTTC. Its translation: CSVRSGEETQYF.

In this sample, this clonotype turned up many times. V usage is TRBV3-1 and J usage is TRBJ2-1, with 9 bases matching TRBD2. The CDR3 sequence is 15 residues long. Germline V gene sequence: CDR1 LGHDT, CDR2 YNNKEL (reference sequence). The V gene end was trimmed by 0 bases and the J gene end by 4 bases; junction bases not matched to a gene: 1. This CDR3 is CASSQERGGYNEQFF. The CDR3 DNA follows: TGTGCCAGCAGCCAAGAGCGGGGGGGGTACAATGAGCAGTTCTTC.

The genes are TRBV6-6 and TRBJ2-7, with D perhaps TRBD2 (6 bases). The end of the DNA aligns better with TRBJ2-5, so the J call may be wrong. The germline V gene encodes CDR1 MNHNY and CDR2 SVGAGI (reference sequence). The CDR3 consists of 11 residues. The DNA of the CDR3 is TGTGCCAGCACCAACGGGGGGACCCAGTACTTC. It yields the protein CASTNGGTQYF.

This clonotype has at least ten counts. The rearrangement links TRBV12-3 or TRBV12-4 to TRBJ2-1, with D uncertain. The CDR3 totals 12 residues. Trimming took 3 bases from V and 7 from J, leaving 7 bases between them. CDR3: CASSLTTNEQFF. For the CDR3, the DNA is TGTGCCAGCAGTTTGACGACAAATGAGCAGTTCTTC.

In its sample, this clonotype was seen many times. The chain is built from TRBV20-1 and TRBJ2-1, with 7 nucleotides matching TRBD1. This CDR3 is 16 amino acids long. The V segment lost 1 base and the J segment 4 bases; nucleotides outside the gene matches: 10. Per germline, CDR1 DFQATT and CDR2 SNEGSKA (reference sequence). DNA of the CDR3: TGCAGTGCTAGAGTGTCGGGACAGAGGTCTTACAATGAGCAGTTCTTC. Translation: CSARVSGQRSYNEQFF.

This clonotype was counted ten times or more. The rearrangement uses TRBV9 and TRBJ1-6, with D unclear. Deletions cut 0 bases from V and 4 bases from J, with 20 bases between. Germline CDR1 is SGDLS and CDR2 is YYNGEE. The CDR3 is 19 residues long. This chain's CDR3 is CASSVGARSTAGYNSPLHF. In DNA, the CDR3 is TGTGCCAGCAGCGTAGGTGCCAGATCCACAGCCGGTTATAATTCACCCCTCCACTTT.

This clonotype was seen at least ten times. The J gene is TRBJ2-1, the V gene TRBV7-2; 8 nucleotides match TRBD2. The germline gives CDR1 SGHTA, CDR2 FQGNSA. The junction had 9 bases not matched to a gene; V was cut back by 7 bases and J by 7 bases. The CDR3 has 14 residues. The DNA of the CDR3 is TGTGCCAGCACCCTTAGTCGCGGGGGGAATGAGCAGTTCTTC. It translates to CASTLSRGGNEQFF.

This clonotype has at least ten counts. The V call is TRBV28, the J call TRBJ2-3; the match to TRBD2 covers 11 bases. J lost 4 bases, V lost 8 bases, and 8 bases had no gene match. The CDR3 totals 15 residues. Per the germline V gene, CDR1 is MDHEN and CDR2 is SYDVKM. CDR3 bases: TGTGCCAGCGGGACTAGCGGAAAGACACCAGATACGCAGTATTTT. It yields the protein CASGTSGKTPDTQYF. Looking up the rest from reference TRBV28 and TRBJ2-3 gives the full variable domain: DVKVTQSSRYLVKRTGEKVFLECVQDMDHENMFWYRQDPGLGLRLIYFSYDVKMKEKGDIPEGYSVSREKKERFSLILESASTNQTSMYLCASGTSGKTPDTQYFGPGTRLTVL.

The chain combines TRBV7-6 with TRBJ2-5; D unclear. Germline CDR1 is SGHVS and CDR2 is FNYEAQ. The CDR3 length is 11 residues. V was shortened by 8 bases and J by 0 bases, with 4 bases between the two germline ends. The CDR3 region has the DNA TGTGCCAGCGGGAACCAAGAGACCCAGTACTTC. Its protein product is CASGNQETQYF.

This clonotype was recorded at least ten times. CDR3 in amino acids: CASTEGARTGELFF. Here the CDR3 DNA reads TGTGCCAGCACCGAGGGGGCGCGGACCGGGGAGCTGTTTTTT. The chain is built from TRBV5-6 and TRBJ2-2; 7 nucleotides agree with TRBD1. The CDR3 runs to 14 residues. The germline gives CDR1 SGHDT, CDR2 YYEEEE. With 6 bases clipped from V and 5 bases from J, the junction kept 7 bases outside the gene matches.

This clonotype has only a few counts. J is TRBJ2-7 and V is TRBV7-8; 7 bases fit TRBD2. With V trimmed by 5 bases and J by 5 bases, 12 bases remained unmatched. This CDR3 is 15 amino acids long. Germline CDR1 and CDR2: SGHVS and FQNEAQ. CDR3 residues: CASSHYGGGPNEQYF. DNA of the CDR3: TGTGCCAGCAGCCACTATGGGGGAGGGCCCAACGAGCAGTACTTC. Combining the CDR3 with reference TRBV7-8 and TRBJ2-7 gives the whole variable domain GAGVSQSPRYKVAKRGQDVALRCDPISGHVSLFWYQQALGQGPEFLTYFQNEAQLDKSGLPSDRFFAERPEGSVSTLKIQRTQQEDSAVYLCASSHYGGGPNEQYFGPGTRLTVT.

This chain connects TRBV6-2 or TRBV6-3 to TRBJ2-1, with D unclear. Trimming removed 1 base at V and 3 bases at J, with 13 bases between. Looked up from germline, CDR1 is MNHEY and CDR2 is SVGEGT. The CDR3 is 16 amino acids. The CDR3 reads CASSYFPPLNYNEQFF. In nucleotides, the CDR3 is TGTGCCAGCAGTTACTTCCCGCCGCTAAACTACAATGAGCAGTTCTTC.

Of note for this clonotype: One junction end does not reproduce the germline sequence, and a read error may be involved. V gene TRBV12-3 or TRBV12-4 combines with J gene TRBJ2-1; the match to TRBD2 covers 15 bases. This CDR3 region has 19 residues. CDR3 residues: CACSLVRRGLAGGLEEQFF. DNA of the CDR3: TGTGCCTGCAGTTTAGTCCGTCGCGGACTAGCGGGAGGGTTGGAGGAGCAGTTCTTC.